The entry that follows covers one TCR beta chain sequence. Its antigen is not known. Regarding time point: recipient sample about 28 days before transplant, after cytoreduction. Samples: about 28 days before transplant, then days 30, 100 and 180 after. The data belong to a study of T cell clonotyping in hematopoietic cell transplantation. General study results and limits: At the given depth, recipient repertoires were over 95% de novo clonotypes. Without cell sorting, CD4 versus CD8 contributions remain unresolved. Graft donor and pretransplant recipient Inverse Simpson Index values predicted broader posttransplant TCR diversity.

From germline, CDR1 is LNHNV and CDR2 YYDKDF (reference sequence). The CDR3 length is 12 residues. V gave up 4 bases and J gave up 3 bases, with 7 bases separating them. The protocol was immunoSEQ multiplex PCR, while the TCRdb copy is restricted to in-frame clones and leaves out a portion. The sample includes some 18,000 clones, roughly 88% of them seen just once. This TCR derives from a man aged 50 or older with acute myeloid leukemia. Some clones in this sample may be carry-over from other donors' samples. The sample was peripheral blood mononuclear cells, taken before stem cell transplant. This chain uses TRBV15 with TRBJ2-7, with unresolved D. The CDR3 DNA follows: TGTGCCACCAGCAACACATTCTACGAGCAGTACTTC. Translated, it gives CATSNTFYEQYF.